This T cell receptor beta chain was identified during a study of T cells after yellow fever vaccination. The V and J ends lost 3 bases and 6 bases respectively, with 13 bases between them. The CDR3 spans 14 residues. Germline V gives CDR1 LGHNA, CDR2 YNFKEQ. TCRdb reprocessed the 5' RACE reads with MiXCR, giving one entry per CDR3 protein. The data hold about 240,000 distinct CDR3 sequences, with about 7% observed a single time. The chain carries TRBV4-2 and TRBJ2-3; weak D call: TRBD1 (6 bases). Sample: CD4+ T cells sorted from PBMCs, taken 15 days after the yellow fever booster vaccination. This TCR was sampled from a man aged 25 to 40 who received the YFV17D yellow fever vaccine. Written as DNA, the CDR3 is TGTGCCAGCAGCCAGGAAGAGAGGGGGGATACGCAGTATTTT. Encoded protein: CASSQEERGDTQYF.